The next 27 T cell receptor beta chains were all read from a single sample in a study of T cell repertoires in cytomegalovirus infection. The antigens of these receptors remain unknown. TCRdb reanalysed the reads using MiXCR and keeps one entry per CDR3 protein. The table has 150,000 or so distinct CDR3 sequences, about 31% seen once. The sequencing used CD8+ T cells from cultured PBMCs, collected from culture after CMV antigen stimulation. These receptors were taken from a human donor in good health (CMV status not recorded). Some clones in this sample may be carry-over from other donors' samples.

The chain couples TRBV6-2 or TRBV6-3 to TRBJ1-6, with TRBD1 as a possible D gene (5 bases). The CDR3 runs to 16 residues. Trimming shortened V by 0 bases and J by 9 bases, and 15 bases separated the two germline ends. The V gene's germline CDR1 is MNHEY and CDR2 SVGEGT. The CDR3 nucleotides are TGTGCCAGCAGTTACTCGACAAGGGGTCCTGGTTCACCCCTCCACTTT. Translated: CASSYSTRGPGSPLHF.

In this sample, this clonotype turned up a few times. V and J are TRBV4-1 and TRBJ2-7; 7 bases align to TRBD2. The germline V gene encodes CDR1 MGHRA and CDR2 YSYEKL. The CDR3 length is 13 residues. After removal of 0 bases from V and 6 bases from J, the junction contained 2 bases not matched to a gene. CDR3 sequence reads: CASSQEGGTEQYF. The CDR3 DNA sequence: TGCGCCAGCAGCCAAGAGGGGGGGACCGAGCAGTACTTC.

This clonotype was seen a handful of times. This chain links TRBV10-3 with TRBJ2-3; 7 positions agree with TRBD2. The V segment lost 2 bases and the J segment 2 bases; nucleotides outside the gene matches: 7. CDR3 length equals 16 residues. Germline CDR1 reads ENHRY; CDR2 reads SYGVKD. CDR3 coding DNA: TGTGCCATCAGTGAGGACCGGGACTACAACACAGATACGCAGTATTTT. It specifies CAISEDRDYNTDTQYF.

This clonotype was counted at least ten times. V is TRBV3-1 and J is TRBJ2-7, with 7 bases that match TRBD1. This CDR3 is 15 amino acids long. Germline V gene lookup returns CDR1 LGHDT and CDR2 YNNKEL (reference sequence). The V and J ends lost 3 bases and 5 bases, in that order; junction bases with no gene match: 10. The CDR3 DNA reads as TGTGCCAGCAGCCAGACAGGGTATAGTATAGACGAGCAGTACTTC. Translated: CASSQTGYSIDEQYF.

This clonotype was observed a few times. The chain has TRBV19 and TRBJ1-1; D possibly corresponds to TRBD1 (6 bases). The CDR3 contains 12 residues. CDR1 and CDR2 from the germline V gene are LNHDA and SQIVND (reference sequence). The V and J ends lost 5 bases and 5 bases respectively, with 9 bases between them. Here the CDR3 reads CASSVGQTEAFF. For the CDR3, the DNA is TGTGCCAGTAGTGTCGGACAGACTGAAGCTTTCTTT.

The V call is TRBV11-1, the J call TRBJ2-5, with D possibly TRBD2 on 5 matching bases. The V end was cut by 2 bases, the J end by 4 bases, with 14 bases between. Germline-derived CDR1 and CDR2 are SGHAT and FQDESV (reference sequence). There are 15 residues in the CDR3. The CDR3 region is CASSLSYSDLETQYF. DNA for the CDR3: TGTGCCAGCAGCTTAAGTTATAGCGACTTAGAGACCCAGTACTTC.

This sequence joins TRBV27 and TRBJ2-2, with 9 nucleotides matching TRBD1. The V and J ends lost 6 bases and 4 bases, in that order; junction bases with no gene match: 15. The CDR3 is 18 residues long. CDR1 and CDR2 (germline): MNHEY, SMNVEV (reference sequence). CDR3 sequence (DNA): TGTGCCAGCAGCCCTTCCAGGACAGGGGCGATTGTCACCGGGGAGCTGTTTTTT. Protein product: CASSPSRTGAIVTGELFF.

The sample holds a few counts of this clonotype. The V gene is TRBV4-1, the J gene TRBJ1-5; D is uncertain. The germline CDR1 and CDR2 sequences are MGHRA and YSYEKL. V lost 0 bases and J 11 bases, leaving 17 bases between the germline ends. The CDR3 sequence is 15 residues long. This chain's CDR3 is CASSQDSGPNPAQHF. Written as DNA, the CDR3 is TGCGCCAGCAGCCAAGATTCCGGGCCCAACCCGGCCCAGCATTTT.

The chain combines TRBV5-5 with TRBJ1-1; 7 bases map to TRBD1. Unmatched junction bases numbered 4, after V lost 1 base and J lost 1 base. The CDR3 extends over 15 amino acids. Germline-derived CDR1 and CDR2 are SGHKS and YYEKEE (reference sequence). The CDR3 loop reads CASSLSGTENTEAFF. CDR3 nucleotides: TGTGCCAGCAGCTTGTCGGGGACAGAGAACACTGAAGCTTTCTTT.

V and J are TRBV19 and TRBJ2-2; 10 bases match TRBD2. The CDR3 contains 16 residues. V trimming: 9 bases; J trimming: 5 bases; junction bases outside the gene matches: 12. Per germline, CDR1 LNHDA and CDR2 SQIVND (reference sequence). CDR3 residues: CASMGLAGVLTGELFF. The DNA of the CDR3 is TGTGCCAGCATGGGTCTAGCGGGGGTACTTACCGGGGAGCTGTTTTTT.

The V gene is TRBV6-2 or TRBV6-3, the J gene TRBJ2-1; D is possibly TRBD1 or TRBD2 (5 bases each). The V and J ends lost 2 bases and 2 bases respectively, with 10 bases between them. The CDR3 consists of 15 residues. CDR1 is MNHEY, CDR2 SVGEGT, per germline. CDR3 nucleotides: TGTGCCAGCAGTTACGGGGACGGAACCTACAATGAGCAGTTCTTC. Translating gives CASSYGDGTYNEQFF.

There are a few counts of this clonotype. The gene calls are TRBV4-2 and TRBJ1-2; D not resolved. CDR1 and CDR2 (germline): LGHNA, YNFKEQ. This CDR3 spans 11 amino acids. V lost 6 bases and J lost 8, with 10 bases in between. The CDR3 is CASRTGYGYTF. Written as DNA, the CDR3 is TGTGCCAGCAGAACCGGGTACGGCTACACCTTC.

This clonotype was detected a few times. The chain combines TRBV7-9 with TRBJ2-5, with D perhaps being TRBD1 or TRBD2 (5 bases each). V shed 4 bases and J shed 2 bases, with 20 bases lying between them. The CDR3 is made up of 17 amino acids. Germline V gene lookup returns CDR1 SEHNR and CDR2 FQNEAQ (reference sequence). CDR3 bases: TGTGCCAGCAGCTATACCAACGAGGGACGTATGCAAGAGACCCAGTACTTC. This codes for CASSYTNEGRMQETQYF. The full variable domain, its missing parts supplied by reference TRBV7-9 and TRBJ2-5, is DTGVSQNPRHKITKRGQNVTFRCDPISEHNRLYWYRQTLGQGPEFLTYFQNEAQLEKSRLLSDRFSAERPKGSFSTLEIQRTEQGDSAMYLCASSYTNEGRMQETQYFGPGTRLLVL.

The sample holds a few counts of this clonotype. This chain links TRBV4-1 with TRBJ2-1; 13 bases agree with TRBD2. Germline-derived CDR1 and CDR2 are MGHRA and YSYEKL. The CDR3 covers 18 residues. Trimming removed 2 bases from V and 6 bases from J; junction bases left unmatched: 10. The CDR3 DNA is TGCGCCAGCAGCCAATCCCCCCCGGGGACTAGCGGGGTCAATGAGCAGTTCTTC. Protein product: CASSQSPPGTSGVNEQFF.

This clonotype was counted between two and nine times. The gene calls are TRBV7-2 and TRBJ2-2; TRBD2 might be the D (5 bases). The V gene lost 3 bases and the J gene lost 0 bases, with 11 bases spanning the gap. The CDR3 consists of 16 residues. The germline CDR1 and CDR2 sequences are SGHTA and FQGNSA. CDR3 protein: CASSFWELANTGELFF. As DNA, the CDR3 is TGTGCCAGCAGCTTTTGGGAGCTCGCGAACACCGGGGAGCTGTTTTTT.

The CDR3, as DNA: TGTGCCAGCGCCTGGACTAGCGGGGGGATCTACAATGAGCAGTTCTTC. Its translation: CASAWTSGGIYNEQFF. The chain carries TRBV7-2 and TRBJ2-1; 14 nucleotides line up with TRBD2. The CDR3 spans 16 residues. Germline CDR1 reads SGHTA; CDR2 reads FQGNSA. V trimming: 8 bases; J trimming: 3 bases; junction bases outside the gene matches: 6.

The chain couples TRBV3-1 to TRBJ2-2, with D maybe TRBD2 (7 bases). Germline loops: CDR1 LGHDT, CDR2 YNNKEL (reference sequence). Trimming took 0 bases from V and 4 from J, leaving 12 bases between them. The CDR3 sequence is 16 residues long. The CDR3 reads CASSQDTGGLTGELFF. DNA for the CDR3: TGTGCCAGCAGCCAAGATACGGGGGGCCTCACCGGGGAGCTGTTTTTT. Full variable domain (outside the CDR3, taken from reference TRBV3-1 and TRBJ2-2): DTAVSQTPKYLVTQMGNDKSIKCEQNLGHDTMYWYKQDSKKFLKIMFSYNNKELIINETVPNRFSPKSPDKAHLNLHINSLELGDSAVYFCASSQDTGGLTGELFFGEGSRLTVL.

This clonotype has more than one count but fewer than ten. The V and J genes are TRBV7-9 and TRBJ1-4; 7 bases match TRBD1. J lost 8 bases, V lost 2 bases, and 5 bases had no gene match. Germline V gives CDR1 SEHNR, CDR2 FQNEAQ (reference sequence). The CDR3 is made up of 14 amino acids. CDR3 nucleotide sequence: TGTGCCAGCAGCTTACCAGGGGGAGGAGAAAAACTGTTTTTT. Amino acid sequence: CASSLPGGGEKLFF.

This clonotype was seen a few times. This sequence joins TRBV2 and TRBJ2-1; 9 bases align to TRBD2. Germline CDR1 reads SNHLY; CDR2 reads FYNNEI. Trimming removed 1 base from V and 4 bases from J; junction bases left unmatched: 5. This CDR3 is 16 amino acids long. CDR3 region: CASSEVASGVYNEQFF. CDR3 DNA: TGTGCCAGCAGTGAAGTGGCTAGCGGGGTTTACAATGAGCAGTTCTTC. The full variable domain, its missing parts supplied by reference TRBV2 and TRBJ2-1, is EPEVTQTPSHQVTQMGQEVILRCVPISNHLYFYWYRQILGQKVEFLVSFYNNEISEKSEIFDDQFSVERPDGSNFTLKIRSTKLEDSAMYFCASSEVASGVYNEQFFGPGTRLTVL.

There are many counts of this clonotype. V is TRBV19 and J is TRBJ1-1, with 10 nucleotides matching TRBD1. With V trimmed by 9 bases and J by 5 bases, 3 bases remained unmatched. CDR1 is LNHDA, CDR2 SQIVND, per germline (reference sequence). The CDR3 length is 12 residues. CDR3 in amino acids: CASRTGGTEAFF. CDR3 sequence (DNA): TGTGCCAGCAGGACAGGGGGTACTGAAGCTTTCTTT. Full variable domain (missing parts from reference TRBV19 and TRBJ1-1): DGGITQSPKYLFRKEGQNVTLSCEQNLNHDAMYWYRQDPGQGLRLIYYSQIVNDFQKGDIAEGYSVSREKKESFPLTVTSAQKNPTAFYLCASRTGGTEAFFGQGTRLTVV.

The chain uses TRBV7-9 and TRBJ2-1; a weak D match, TRBD2 (7 bases). Germline V CDR1 and CDR2: SEHNR, FQNEAQ (reference sequence). The CDR3 consists of 11 residues. The germline V and J ends were trimmed by 5 bases and 9 bases, with 8 bases remaining between them. CDR3 DNA sequence: TGTGCCAGCAGCAGGGGGGGTGAGCAGTTCTTC. Encoded protein: CASSRGGEQFF.

The chain recombines TRBV7-9 with TRBJ2-1; a possible D gene is TRBD1 (7 bases). Germline-derived CDR1 and CDR2 are SEHNR and FQNEAQ (reference sequence). V shed 0 bases and J shed 0 bases, with 15 bases lying between them. This CDR3 is 18 amino acids long. The CDR3 nucleotides read TGTGCCAGCAGCTTAGCTCCAGGGGGGCTCAGCTCCTACAATGAGCAGTTCTTC. Encoded protein: CASSLAPGGLSSYNEQFF.

This clonotype was detected ten times or more. The chain has TRBV2 and TRBJ2-3, with D uncertain. The V gene's germline CDR1 is SNHLY and CDR2 FYNNEI. The CDR3 is 11 residues long. Trimming cost V 4 bases and J 9 bases, with 8 bases left between them. CDR3 coding DNA: TGTGCCAGCAGTGGGCAGGCAACGCAGTATTTT. This codes for CASSGQATQYF.

The chain uses TRBV7-9 and TRBJ1-1; maybe TRBD1 (5 bases). Germline lookup yields CDR1 SEHNR and CDR2 FQNEAQ (reference sequence). The V end was cut by 5 bases, the J end by 4 bases, with 11 bases between. The CDR3 spans 13 residues. CDR3 nucleotide sequence: TGTGCCAGCAGCCTCCAGGGTGCCACTGAAGCTTTCTTT. Translation gives CASSLQGATEAFF.

This chain joins TRBV28 and TRBJ1-5; no firm D call. This CDR3 comprises 12 residues. In germline, CDR1 is MDHEN, CDR2 SYDVKM. V dropped 6 bases and J dropped 8 bases, with 11 bases sitting between them. The CDR3 nucleotides read TGTGCCAGCAGCCTACCTGGCAAGCCCCAGCATTTT. Translation: CASSLPGKPQHF.

The chain is built from TRBV9 and TRBJ1-3; no clear D. V was cut by 3 bases and J by 0 bases, with 13 bases left in between. CDR1 and CDR2 (germline): SGDLS, YYNGEE. The CDR3 runs to 16 residues. This chain's CDR3 is CASSADRTSSGNTIYF. The CDR3 region has the DNA TGTGCCAGCAGCGCTGACCGCACTAGCTCTGGAAACACCATATATTTT.

This clonotype was seen a handful of times. The chain carries TRBV19 and TRBJ1-5; 7 bases line up with TRBD1. This CDR3 region has 14 residues. V gave up 7 bases and J gave up 7 bases; unmatched junction bases: 10. Germline-derived CDR1 and CDR2 are LNHDA and SQIVND (reference sequence). The CDR3 here is CASTAHRGGQPQHF. The CDR3 region has the DNA TGTGCCAGTACCGCCCACAGGGGAGGCCAGCCCCAGCATTTT.